A single sample gave rise to the 14 T cell receptor beta chains below, sequenced in a study of T cell responses to AZD1222 COVID-19 vaccine. The protocol was immunoSEQ multiplex PCR, while the TCRdb copy is restricted to in-frame clones and leaves out a portion. The table has some 190,000 clones, approximately 92% seen once. This sample comprised peripheral blood, obtained on day 0 of AZD1222 vaccination. These receptor sequences come from an adult in good health.

V usage is TRBV7-2 and J usage is TRBJ2-3; D gene unclear. The CDR3 spans 15 residues. V dropped 2 bases and J dropped 0 bases, with 9 bases sitting between them. Per germline, CDR1 SGHTA and CDR2 FQGNSA. Here the CDR3 DNA reads TGTGCCAGCAGCTTATTAACCTATAGCACAGATACGCAGTATTTT. Amino acid sequence: CASSLLTYSTDTQYF.

This chain joins TRBV15 and TRBJ2-3; TRBD2 matches 10 bases. This CDR3 has 16 residues. The V and J ends lost 2 bases and 6 bases, in that order; junction bases with no gene match: 8. Per germline, CDR1 LNHNV and CDR2 YYDKDF (reference sequence). The CDR3 here is CATSRTPGLASDTQYF. CDR3 sequence (DNA): TGTGCCACCAGCAGAACCCCGGGACTAGCGAGCGATACGCAGTATTTT.

The chain combines TRBV5-1 with TRBJ1-6; tentatively, D is TRBD1 (6 bases). V was shortened by 0 bases and J by 8 bases, with 12 bases between the two germline ends. The CDR3 totals 15 residues. The germline CDR1 and CDR2 sequences are SGHRS and YFSETQ. The CDR3 loop reads CASSLDTGMDSPLHF. CDR3 nucleotides: TGCGCCAGCAGCTTGGATACAGGGATGGATTCACCCCTCCACTTT.

V usage is TRBV6-1 and J usage is TRBJ2-3; 10 nucleotides line up with TRBD1. The V gene end was trimmed by 0 bases and the J gene end by 6 bases; junction bases not matched to a gene: 3. CDR3 length: 15 residues. Germline CDR1 MNHNS, CDR2 SASEGT. The CDR3 region has the DNA TGTGCCAGCAGTGAAGCGACAGGGGGCTGGGATACGCAGTATTTT. It yields the protein CASSEATGGWDTQYF.

This clone was detected a few times. V gene TRBV6-5 combines with J gene TRBJ1-1; weak D call: TRBD1 (5 bases). This CDR3 contains 15 residues. Trimming shortened V by 5 bases and J by 6 bases, and 19 bases separated the two germline ends. CDR1 is MNHEY, CDR2 SVGAGI, per germline. The CDR3 protein is CASSLGTLRVAEAFF. CDR3 nucleotide sequence: TGTGCCAGCAGTCTAGGGACCTTGAGGGTCGCTGAAGCTTTCTTT.

This chain uses TRBV9 with TRBJ1-4; D not certain. The CDR3 sequence is 13 residues long. Germline CDR1 is SGDLS and CDR2 is YYNGEE. The V end was cut by 4 bases, the J end by 5 bases, with 9 bases between. CDR3 sequence reads: CASSSDGNEKLFF. CDR3 DNA sequence: TGTGCCAGCAGCAGTGATGGGAATGAAAAACTGTTTTTT.

V gene TRBV12-3 or TRBV12-4 combines with J gene TRBJ1-2; weak D call: TRBD1 (6 bases). The CDR3 contains 12 residues. The ends were cut back, 2 bases at V and 5 bases at J, with 6 bases in the middle. The chain's CDR3 is CASSLQGYGYTF. The CDR3 nucleotides read TGTGCCAGCAGTTTACAGGGGTATGGCTACACCTTC.

The V call is TRBV27, the J call TRBJ1-1; 8 nucleotides match TRBD1. The CDR3 runs 15 residues. Unmatched junction bases numbered 8, after V lost 5 bases and J lost 3 bases. CDR1 MNHEY and CDR2 SMNVEV come from the germline V gene (reference sequence). In nucleotides, the CDR3 is TGTGCCAGCAGTCCACGGACAGGGTGGGACACTGAAGCTTTCTTT. Residues: CASSPRTGWDTEAFF.

The V gene is TRBV19, the J gene TRBJ1-5; 9 positions match TRBD1. Unmatched junction bases numbered 10, after V lost 5 bases and J lost 11 bases. The CDR3 contains 14 residues. Germline V lookup: CDR1 LNHDA, CDR2 SQIVND (reference sequence). CDR3 region: CASSSGTGFLSQHF. The CDR3 DNA reads TGTGCCAGTAGTTCCGGGACAGGGTTTTTGTCCCAGCATTTT.

V gene TRBV6-5 combines with J gene TRBJ2-7; D may be TRBD1 or TRBD2 (5 bases each). Trimming took off 2 bases at V and 6 bases at J, with 14 bases between the two ends. The length of the CDR3 is 14 residues. Germline CDR1 MNHEY, CDR2 SVGAGI. The CDR3 protein is CASSYNSRGAEQYF. In DNA, the CDR3 is TGTGCCAGCAGTTACAATTCTCGAGGGGCCGAGCAGTACTTC.

The J gene is TRBJ1-2, the V gene TRBV4-2, with a weak D call TRBD1 (5 bases). V lost 4 bases to trimming and J lost 0 bases, with 18 bases between them. CDR1 LGHNA and CDR2 YNFKEQ come from the germline V gene. The CDR3 covers 17 residues. The CDR3 reads CASSLPTGGDANYGYTF. The CDR3 DNA reads TGTGCCAGCAGCCTCCCAACGGGAGGGGACGCTAACTATGGCTACACCTTC.

The gene calls are TRBV6-5 and TRBJ1-1; D is perhaps TRBD1 (6 bases). Trimming cost V 0 bases and J 10 bases, with 15 bases left between them. The CDR3 has 14 amino acids. The V gene's germline CDR1 is MNHEY and CDR2 SVGAGI. This chain's CDR3 is CASSYSPRQVRAFF. The DNA for the CDR3 is TGTGCCAGCAGTTACTCGCCTCGACAGGTTCGAGCTTTCTTT.

The chain joins TRBV7-9 to TRBJ2-1; TRBD2 aligns across 10 bases. The CDR3 consists of 16 residues. Trimming took 5 bases from V and 1 from J; bases not matched to a gene: 5. Germline V CDR1 and CDR2: SEHNR, FQNEAQ (reference sequence). DNA for the CDR3: TGTGCCAGCAGCCTTAGCGGGGGGTTATCCTACAATGAGCAGTTCTTC. Translation gives CASSLSGGLSYNEQFF.

The chain joins TRBV2 to TRBJ2-1, with D hard to call. Between the trimmed V and J ends, which lost 5 bases and 3 bases, there was a span of 17 bases. The CDR3 has 16 amino acids. In germline, CDR1 is SNHLY, CDR2 FYNNEI. Written as DNA, the CDR3 is TGTGCCAGCAGTCTATGGGATAGTGGGCTCTACAATGAGCAGTTCTTC. The encoded protein is CASSLWDSGLYNEQFF. Variable domain in full (rest from reference TRBV2 and TRBJ2-1): EPEVTQTPSHQVTQMGQEVILRCVPISNHLYFYWYRQILGQKVEFLVSFYNNEISEKSEIFDDQFSVERPDGSNFTLKIRSTKLEDSAMYFCASSLWDSGLYNEQFFGPGTRLTVL.